This TCR beta chain comes out of a study of cytomegalovirus exposure and HLA in healthy donors. Germline CDR1 and CDR2: SEHNR and FQNEAQ (reference sequence). This CDR3 has 15 amino acids. Both 60 Vbeta primers and 13 Jbeta primers went into the PCR. TCRdb's table, derived via immunoSEQ multiplex PCR, lists solely in-frame clones and lacks some. The table records around 200,000 clones, more than 75% of them present only once. Notes on this clone: One end of the junction does not line up with germline, which may come from a read error.

The chain couples TRBV7-9 to TRBJ2-6; no definite D call. This TCR came from a man in his forties in good health and CMV-seropositive. The sequenced material came from PBMCs. CDR3 sequence: CSSSLTLSGANVLTF. DNA of the CDR3: TGTTCCAGCAGCTTGACACTGTCTGGGGCCAACGTCCTGACTTTC.